The entry below describes one T cell receptor beta chain. The sample is drawn from a study of blood T cell repertoires in COVID-19. Measured with immunoSEQ multiplex PCR; TCRdb has only the in-frame clones, and not every one. Of some 160,000 clones in the sample, around 80% were seen once. The CDR3 is 16 amino acids. CDR1 and CDR2 from the germline V gene are SGHTA and FQGNSA. V was pared by 1 base and J by 1 base, with 6 bases of the junction left unmatched. The specimen was peripheral blood. This chain links TRBV7-2 with TRBJ2-5; TRBD2 agrees at 7 bases. The TCR sequence derives from a man in his sixties or seventies with active or convalescent COVID-19. CDR3 DNA: TGTGCCAGCAGCTTAGTACCCAGCGGGACCCAAGAGACCCAGTACTTC. Amino acids: CASSLVPSGTQETQYF.